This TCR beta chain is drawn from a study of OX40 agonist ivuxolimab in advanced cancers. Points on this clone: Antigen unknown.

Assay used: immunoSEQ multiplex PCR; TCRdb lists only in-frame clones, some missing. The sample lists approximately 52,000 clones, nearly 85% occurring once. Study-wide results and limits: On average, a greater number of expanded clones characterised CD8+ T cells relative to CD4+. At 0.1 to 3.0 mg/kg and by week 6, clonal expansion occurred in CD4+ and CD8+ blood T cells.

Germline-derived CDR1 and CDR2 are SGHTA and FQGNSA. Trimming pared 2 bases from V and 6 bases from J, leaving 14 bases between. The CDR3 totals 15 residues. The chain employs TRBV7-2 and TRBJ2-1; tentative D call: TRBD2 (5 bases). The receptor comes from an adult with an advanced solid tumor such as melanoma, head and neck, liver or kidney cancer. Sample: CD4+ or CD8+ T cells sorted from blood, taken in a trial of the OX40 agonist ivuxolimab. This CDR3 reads CASSLREQRANEQFF. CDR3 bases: TGTGCCAGCAGCTTAAGGGAGCAGCGAGCCAATGAGCAGTTCTTC.